The clone carrying this T cell receptor (beta chain) has just one count. Within the sample, other DNA sequences also encode this same CDR3. Germline V gives CDR1 SGHNT, CDR2 YYREEE (reference sequence). Trimming shortened V by 3 bases and J by 2 bases, and 7 bases separated the two germline ends. The CDR3 spans 13 residues. The sample belongs to a study of shared clonotypes between healthy human individuals. The deep-level immunoSEQ assay was used. The repertoire was sequenced with immunoSEQ multiplex PCR; TCRdb's copy has only in-frame clones and lacks some. The table has over a million clones, roughly 98% seen once.

This chain uses TRBV5-4 with TRBJ2-3; no firm D call. This clonotype originated in a young man in good health. Specimen: naive CD4+ T cells sorted from blood. Subset meaning: CD45RA+ positively selected. DNA of the CDR3: TGTGCCAGCAGCTCAACGGACACAGATACGCAGTATTTT. It encodes CASSSTDTDTQYF. Full variable domain (missing parts from reference TRBV5-4 and TRBJ2-3): ETGVTQSPTHLIKTRGQQVTLRCSSQSGHNTVSWYQQALGQGPQFIFQYYREEENGRGNFPPRFSGLQFPNYSSELNVNALELDDSALYLCASSSTDTDTQYFGPGTRLTVL.